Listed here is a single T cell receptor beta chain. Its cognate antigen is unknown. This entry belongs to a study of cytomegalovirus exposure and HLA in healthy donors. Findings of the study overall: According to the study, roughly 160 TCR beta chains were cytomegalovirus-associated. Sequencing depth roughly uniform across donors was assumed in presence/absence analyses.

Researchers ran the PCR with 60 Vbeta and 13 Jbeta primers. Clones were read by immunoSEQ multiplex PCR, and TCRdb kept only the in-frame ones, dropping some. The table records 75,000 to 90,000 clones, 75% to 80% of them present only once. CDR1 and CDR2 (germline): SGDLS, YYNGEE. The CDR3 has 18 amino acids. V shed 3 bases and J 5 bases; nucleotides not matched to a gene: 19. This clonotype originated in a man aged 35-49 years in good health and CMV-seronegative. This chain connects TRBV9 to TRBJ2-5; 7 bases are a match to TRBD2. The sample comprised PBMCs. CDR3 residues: CASSARSGGSHNEETQYF. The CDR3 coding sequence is TGTGCCAGCAGCGCGAGGTCCGGGGGGTCACACAACGAGGAGACCCAGTACTTC.